A selection of T cell receptor beta chains follows, all from one sample in a study of yellow fever vaccine responses in identical twins. TCRdb re-analysed the RT-PCR reads in MiXCR, keeping a single row per CDR3 protein. This sample yields under 1,100 distinct CDR3 sequences, of which 75% to 90% are seen a single time; 6.6% belongs to the top ten. This sample comprised T cells from blood (PBMCs), unsorted or a sorted subset (not recorded which), obtained before or after yellow fever vaccination (not recorded which). These receptor sequences come from a woman aged 18-29 years who received the yellow fever vaccine. Both conserved end residues are trimmed from each CDR3.

v_gene	len	j_gene	CDR3aa
TRBV29-1	11	TRBJ2-7	SVVGADTYEQY
TRBV11-3	11	TRBJ2-1	ASSQRLSDEQF
TRBV15	17	TRBJ2-6	ATSSVAGPYFSGANVLT
TRBV2	8	TRBJ2-5	ASSLKDSC
TRBV5-1	14	TRBJ2-5	ASSLGSSAVVETQY
TRBV2	12	TRBJ2-7	ASSEIAPSYEQY
TRBV10-3	11	TRBJ2-2	AISESVSGELF
TRBV6-5	14	TRBJ2-7	ASSYSKADYSYEQY
TRBV11-1	14	TRBJ2-7	ASSLFFAGSSYEQY
TRBV20-1	12	TRBJ2-1	SAWTSGMSNEQF
TRBV5-1	13	TRBJ1-1	ASSLPRTAGTEAF
TRBV10-3	13	TRBJ1-1	AISQKTGGGTEAF
TRBV12-3/TRBV12-4	13	TRBJ2-6	ASSLGGNGANVLT
TRBV5-1	11	TRBJ1-2	ASSLDANYGYT
TRBV2	12	TRBJ2-1	ASSERLKYNEQF
TRBV6-1	11	TRBJ1-6	ATGDNVNSPLH
TRBV11-3	15	TRBJ2-1	ASSLDRSGSVYNEQF
TRBV20-1	15	TRBJ1-2	SARARPLAQGNYGYT
TRBV12-3/TRBV12-4	13	TRBJ1-6	ASSNGQDPNSPLH
TRBV2	12	TRBJ1-5	ASRGDSSNQPQH
TRBV12-3/TRBV12-4	13	TRBJ2-7	ASRGEAGGIHEQY
TRBV24-1	12	TRBJ1-2	ATSDVDGNYGYT
TRBV20-1	11	TRBJ1-2	SASGQGFYGYT
TRBV19	13	TRBJ2-3	ASSMGRPGTDTQY
TRBV14	12	TRBJ2-2	ASRRQGAIGELF
TRBV11-1	11	TRBJ2-2	ASLNANTGELF
TRBV29-1	15	TRBJ2-1	SVASYVFQGSNNEQF
TRBV7-6	12	TRBJ2-5	ASSATPGTETQY
TRBV5-1	14	TRBJ2-1	ASSLVRSAGANEQF
TRBV14	10	TRBJ2-7	ASSQVQNEQY
TRBV6-1	11	TRBJ2-2	ASSALLTGELF
TRBV5-1	9	TRBJ1-1	ASRKNTEAF
TRBV4-2	13	TRBJ1-1	ASSQVPGANTEAF
TRBV5-1	16	TRBJ1-2	ASSREPGQGSGGYGYT
TRBV4-2	18	TRBJ2-1	ASSQALLAGAPSSYNEQF
TRBV11-3	12	TRBJ1-5	ASSGTGTAQPQH
TRBV15	12	TRBJ1-1	ATRSLTLNTEAF
TRBV12-3/TRBV12-4	13	TRBJ2-4	ASSLGTGVTNIQY
TRBV11-3	11	TRBJ2-1	ASSYTADNEQF
TRBV7-3	11	TRBJ2-1	ASSLTRESKQL
TRBV12-3/TRBV12-4	11	TRBJ1-2	ASRGTGARGYT
TRBV19	13	TRBJ1-2	ASTQSRGGGNGYT
TRBV6-1	13	TRBJ1-2	ASSDQTTGNYGYT
TRBV7-9	15	TRBJ1-2	ASSLEAWQEGGYGYT
TRBV7-6	14	TRBJ2-3	ASRLLGELASDTQY
TRBV11-3	11	TRBJ1-2	ASSPDRDFGYT
TRBV5-1	14	TRBJ2-4	ASSPRTGGPKNIQY